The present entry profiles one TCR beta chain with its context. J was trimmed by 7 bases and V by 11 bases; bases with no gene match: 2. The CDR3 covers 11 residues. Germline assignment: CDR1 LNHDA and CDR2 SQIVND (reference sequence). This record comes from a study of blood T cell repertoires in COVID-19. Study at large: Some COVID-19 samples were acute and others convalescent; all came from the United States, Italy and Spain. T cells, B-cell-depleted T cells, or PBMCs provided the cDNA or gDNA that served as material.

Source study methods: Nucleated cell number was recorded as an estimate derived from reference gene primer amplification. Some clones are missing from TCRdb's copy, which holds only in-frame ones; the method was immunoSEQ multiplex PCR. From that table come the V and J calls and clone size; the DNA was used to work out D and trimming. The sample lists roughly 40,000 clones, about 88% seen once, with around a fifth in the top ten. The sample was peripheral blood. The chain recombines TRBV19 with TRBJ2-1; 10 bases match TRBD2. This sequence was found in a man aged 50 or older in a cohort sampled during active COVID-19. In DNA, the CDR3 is TGTGCCTCGGGACTAGCGAATGAGCAGTTCTTC. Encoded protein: CASGLANEQFF.